One and the same sample provided the 26 T cell receptor beta chains below, sequenced in a study of blood T cell repertoires in COVID-19. Profiling relied on immunoSEQ multiplex PCR, and the TCRdb table lists in-frame clones only, not all of them. The sample yields under 100,000 clones, around 85% seen once. The material sequenced was peripheral blood. These receptors originate from an elderly man with active or convalescent COVID-19.

The chain couples TRBV5-1 to TRBJ2-5; 12 nucleotides match TRBD2. This CDR3 has 14 residues. The germline V gene encodes CDR1 SGHRS and CDR2 YFSETQ. The J segment lost 5 bases and the V segment lost 8 bases, leaving 7 bases of the junction unmatched. This chain's CDR3 is CASALAGGDETQYF. The DNA of the CDR3 is TGCGCCAGTGCACTAGCGGGGGGCGATGAGACCCAGTACTTC.

The genes are TRBV7-8 and TRBJ2-4, with TRBD1 identical over 7 bases. Losses at the gene ends were 5 bases for V and 3 bases for J; bases not matched to a gene: 7. Germline CDR1 is SGHVS and CDR2 is FQNEAQ. The CDR3 runs to 15 residues. CDR3 amino acids: CASSLNQGVKNIQYF. CDR3 sequence (DNA): TGTGCCAGCAGCCTGAACCAGGGGGTCAAAAACATTCAGTACTTC. Filled out from reference TRBV7-8 and TRBJ2-4, the complete variable domain reads GAGVSQSPRYKVAKRGQDVALRCDPISGHVSLFWYQQALGQGPEFLTYFQNEAQLDKSGLPSDRFFAERPEGSVSTLKIQRTQQEDSAVYLCASSLNQGVKNIQYFGAGTRLSVL.

A single count supports this clone. The rearrangement links TRBV28 to TRBJ1-6; TRBD1 matches 7 bases. Germline values: CDR1 MDHEN, CDR2 SYDVKM. The length of the CDR3 is 14 residues. V was pared by 4 bases and J by 12 bases, with 9 bases of the junction left unmatched. The chain's CDR3 is CASSYGQASGPLHF. The DNA for the CDR3 is TGTGCCAGCAGTTACGGACAGGCCTCTGGACCCCTCCACTTT.

This clone appeared once. The V gene is TRBV28, the J gene TRBJ2-2; possible D gene TRBD2, 6 bases. With 7 bases removed from V and 2 bases from J, the gap between germline ends came to 11 bases. Germline values: CDR1 MDHEN, CDR2 SYDVKM. There are 14 residues in the CDR3. This CDR3 reads CASTEAGNTGELFF. CDR3 in DNA: TGTGCCAGCACCGAGGCGGGAAACACCGGGGAGCTGTTTTTT.

This clone was observed a few times. The V call is TRBV29-1, the J call TRBJ1-1; D ambiguous. The CDR3 spans 13 residues. The V end lost 4 bases, the J end lost 2 bases, and 11 bases lay between the germline ends. CDR1 and CDR2 from the germline V gene are SQVTM and ANQGSEA. Here the CDR3 reads CSVAGILNTEAFF. CDR3 in DNA: TGCAGCGTTGCCGGGATACTTAACACTGAAGCTTTCTTT.

V gene TRBV10-1 combines with J gene TRBJ1-1, with 8 bases that match TRBD1. The CDR3 is made up of 14 amino acids. CDR1 and CDR2 (germline): WNHNN, SYGVQD (reference sequence). V lost 5 bases to trimming and J lost 4 bases; unmatched junction nucleotides: 6. The chain's CDR3 is CASSRQGSGTEAFF. CDR3 sequence (DNA): TGCGCCAGCAGTCGACAGGGGTCGGGCACTGAAGCTTTCTTT.

This chain uses TRBV15 with TRBJ2-7; 7 nucleotides match TRBD1. The CDR3 covers 16 residues. The V segment lost 1 base and the J segment 7 bases; nucleotides outside the gene matches: 13. CDR1 is LNHNV and CDR2 is YYDKDF in the germline V gene (reference sequence). CDR3 region: CATSRGGQFSGIEQYF. The CDR3 DNA is TGTGCCACCAGCAGAGGGGGACAGTTTTCGGGGATTGAGCAGTACTTC.

V and J are TRBV9 and TRBJ2-5, with D maybe TRBD1 (5 bases). The CDR3 totals 14 residues. Germline CDR1 is SGDLS and CDR2 is YYNGEE. The V gene lost 3 bases and the J gene lost 2 bases, with 11 bases spanning the gap. The CDR3 nucleotides are TGTGCCAGCAGCGAGACAGTAGGTCAAGAGACCCAGTACTTC. It translates to CASSETVGQETQYF.

The chain has TRBV5-1 and TRBJ2-2, with 8 bases matching TRBD1. V was clipped by 3 bases and J by 5 bases; unmatched bases: 3. In germline, CDR1 is SGHRS, CDR2 YFSETQ. This CDR3 spans 14 amino acids. The CDR3 coding sequence is TGCGCCAGCAGCTCACAGGGGGGTACCGGGGAGCTGTTTTTT. This sequence encodes CASSSQGGTGELFF.

This clone has a handful of counts. The chain is built from TRBV19 and TRBJ1-3; no reliable D call. The CDR3 spans 13 residues. Deletions cut 4 bases from V and 0 bases from J, with 4 bases between. The germline V gene encodes CDR1 LNHDA and CDR2 SQIVND (reference sequence). The CDR3 region is CASSTYSGNTIYF. CDR3 bases: TGTGCCAGTAGTACCTACTCTGGAAACACCATATATTTT.

The V gene is TRBV30, the J gene TRBJ1-5, with D possibly matching TRBD1 (6 bases). This CDR3 is 15 amino acids long. V lost 4 bases and J lost 3, with 16 bases in between. Germline-derived CDR1 and CDR2 are GTSNPN and SVGIG (reference sequence). The CDR3 is CAWNQGGHPNQPQHF. The CDR3 nucleotides are TGTGCCTGGAACCAAGGGGGACATCCCAATCAGCCCCAGCATTTT.

This sequence joins TRBV19 and TRBJ2-1, with TRBD2 matching 13 bases. V dropped 4 bases and J dropped 9; count of bases not matched to a gene: 12. This CDR3 has 17 amino acids. CDR1 is LNHDA and CDR2 is SQIVND in the germline V gene (reference sequence). CDR3 DNA: TGTGCCAGTAGTACCCTACAACTAGCGGGGGGGCCCCTTGAGCAGTTCTTC. This translates into CASSTLQLAGGPLEQFF.

The chain links TRBV9 to TRBJ2-5; 12 nucleotides agree with TRBD2. V lost 3 bases and J lost 4; bases outside the gene matches: 4. Germline lookup yields CDR1 SGDLS and CDR2 YYNGEE. The CDR3 consists of 15 residues. CDR3: CASSGLAGAGETQYF. As DNA, the CDR3 is TGTGCCAGCAGCGGACTAGCGGGGGCGGGAGAGACCCAGTACTTC.

The V call is TRBV6-5, the J call TRBJ1-2; 12 bases match TRBD1. V dropped 6 bases and J dropped 8; count of bases not matched to a gene: 10. Germline CDR1 MNHEY, CDR2 SVGAGI. This CDR3 is 15 amino acids long. DNA of the CDR3: TGTGCCAGCAGGACTCCCGGGACAGGGGGCGCCGGCTACACCTTC. Translated: CASRTPGTGGAGYTF.

The V gene is TRBV5-8, the J gene TRBJ1-1; possibly TRBD1 for D (6 bases). CDR1 is SGHTS, CDR2 YDEGEE, per germline. Trimming removed 3 bases at V and 0 bases at J, with 12 bases between. The CDR3 loop spans 15 amino acids. The CDR3 DNA reads as TGTGCCAGCAGCTGGGGGCGCGAAATGAACACTGAAGCTTTCTTT. Amino acids: CASSWGREMNTEAFF. The full variable domain, rest sourced from reference TRBV5-8 and TRBJ1-1, is EAGVTQSPTHLIKTRGQQATLRCSPISGHTSVYWYQQALGLGLQFLLWYDEGEERNRGNFPPRFSGRQFPNYSSELNVNALELEDSALYLCASSWGREMNTEAFFGQGTRLTVV.

This chain joins TRBV3-1 (or the pseudogene TRBV3-2) and TRBJ2-7; D remains ambiguous. The CDR3 has 14 residues. Germline CDR1 and CDR2: LGHDT and YNNKEL (reference sequence). V was pared by 0 bases and J by 6 bases, with 12 bases between. CDR3 region: CASSQEPQFSEQYF. CDR3 coding DNA: TGTGCCAGCAGCCAAGAACCGCAGTTCTCCGAGCAGTACTTC.

V and J are TRBV30 and TRBJ1-6; D not certain. CDR1 and CDR2 from the germline V gene are GTSNPN and SVGIG (reference sequence). Trimming removed 5 bases from V and 7 bases from J, with 12 bases in between. There are 13 residues in the CDR3. CDR3 in amino acids: CAWAKQSNSPLHF. CDR3 coding DNA: TGTGCCTGGGCTAAACAGAGCAATTCACCCCTCCACTTT.

Here the CDR3 reads CASSYTTGMNTEAFF. The CDR3 DNA is TGTGCCAGCAGTTACACGACAGGAATGAACACTGAAGCTTTCTTT. The chain has TRBV6-5 and TRBJ1-1; D might be TRBD1 (6 bases). CDR3 length: 15 residues. V gave up 2 bases and J gave up 0 bases, with 10 bases separating them. CDR1 and CDR2 (germline): MNHEY, SVGAGI.

The V and J genes are TRBV27 and TRBJ2-7, with D perhaps matching TRBD2 (6 bases). This CDR3 is built from 13 residues. Between the trimmed V and J ends, which lost 6 bases and 3 bases, there was a span of 12 bases. CDR1 is MNHEY, CDR2 SMNVEV, per germline (reference sequence). CDR3 nucleotide sequence: TGTGCCAGCAGACCGGACTACTACTACGAGCAGTACTTC. This gives the protein CASRPDYYYEQYF.

The rearrangement links TRBV5-1 to TRBJ2-5; TRBD2 agrees at 7 bases. Trimming at V came to 7 bases and at J to 2 bases, leaving 5 bases not matched to a gene. The CDR3 is 13 amino acids. Germline lookup yields CDR1 SGHRS and CDR2 YFSETQ. The chain's CDR3 is CASARGEQETQYF. The DNA of the CDR3 is TGCGCCAGCGCACGGGGGGAACAAGAGACCCAGTACTTC. Full variable domain (outside the CDR3, taken from reference TRBV5-1 and TRBJ2-5): KAGVTQTPRYLIKTRGQQVTLSCSPISGHRSVSWYQQTPGQGLQFLFEYFSETQRNKGNFPGRFSGRQFSNSRSEMNVSTLELGDSALYLCASARGEQETQYFGPGTRLLVL.

This clone has only a few counts. V usage is TRBV11-2 and J usage is TRBJ1-5; TRBD1 matches 10 bases. With V trimmed by 5 bases and J by 3 bases, 4 bases remained unmatched. The length of the CDR3 is 15 residues. In germline, CDR1 is SGHAT, CDR2 FQNNGV. CDR3 DNA: TGTGCCAGCAGCCGGACAGGGGGTACCAATCAGCCCCAGCATTTT. Its translation: CASSRTGGTNQPQHF.

The rearrangement joins TRBV19 to TRBJ1-2; maybe TRBD1 (6 bases). Trimming shortened V by 0 bases and J by 4 bases, and 12 bases separated the two germline ends. Germline V gives CDR1 LNHDA, CDR2 SQIVND (reference sequence). This CDR3 has 15 amino acids. The CDR3 DNA sequence: TGTGCCAGTAGTATAGAAGCGGGGGCCATCTATGGCTACACCTTC. Translation gives CASSIEAGAIYGYTF.

In its sample, this clone was seen a few times. The chain links TRBV24-1 to TRBJ1-5; 11 bases fit TRBD1. V gave up 12 bases and J gave up 4 bases; unmatched junction bases: 4. The CDR3 has 13 amino acids. Germline V gene data show CDR1 as KGHDR and CDR2 as SFDVKD. In nucleotides, the CDR3 is TGTGCCGCGGGGACAGGGGGGAATCAGCCCCAGCATTTT. Translated, it gives CAAGTGGNQPQHF.

This clone was observed a few times. The rearrangement joins TRBV30 to TRBJ2-5; 9 positions match TRBD1. The CDR3 length is 13 residues. Trimming removed 8 bases from V and 0 bases from J; junction bases left unmatched: 4. Germline V gene data show CDR1 as GTSNPN and CDR2 as SVGIG (reference sequence). The CDR3 sequence is CAGGTGNQETQYF. The DNA of the CDR3 is TGTGCCGGAGGGACAGGGAACCAAGAGACCCAGTACTTC.

The V call is TRBV5-8, the J call TRBJ2-7; 9 positions match TRBD1. Germline V gives CDR1 SGHTS, CDR2 YDEGEE. Trimming cost V 1 base and J 1 base; bases outside gene matches: 3. CDR3 size: 15 residues. The CDR3 loop reads CASSLHGQGSYEQYF. CDR3 DNA: TGTGCCAGCAGCTTGCATGGACAGGGGTCCTACGAGCAGTACTTC. Drawing the rest from reference TRBV5-8 and TRBJ2-7, the complete variable domain is EAGVTQSPTHLIKTRGQQATLRCSPISGHTSVYWYQQALGLGLQFLLWYDEGEERNRGNFPPRFSGRQFPNYSSELNVNALELEDSALYLCASSLHGQGSYEQYFGPGTRLTVT.

This clone occurred a few times. The chain combines TRBV28 with TRBJ1-5; 11 positions agree with TRBD1. Germline CDR1 is MDHEN and CDR2 is SYDVKM. The CDR3 has 17 residues. The V and J ends lost 4 bases and 4 bases, in that order; junction bases with no gene match: 9. Here the CDR3 DNA reads TGTGCCAGCAGTTCCGAGGACAGGGGGCCTTTTAATCAGCCCCAGCATTTT. Translating it yields CASSSEDRGPFNQPQHF. Combining the CDR3 with reference TRBV28 and TRBJ1-5 gives the whole variable domain DVKVTQSSRYLVKRTGEKVFLECVQDMDHENMFWYRQDPGLGLRLIYFSYDVKMKEKGDIPEGYSVSREKKERFSLILESASTNQTSMYLCASSSEDRGPFNQPQHFGDGTRLSIL.